This T cell receptor (beta chain) was sequenced during a study of memory CD4+ T cells and cytomegalovirus serostatus. Study in general: Of the healthy Belgian adults, 9 were CMV seropositive and fewer than 30 seronegative.

Looked up from germline, CDR1 is LNHDA and CDR2 is SQIVND (reference sequence). There are 16 residues in the CDR3. V was clipped by 5 bases and J by 4 bases; unmatched bases: 6. The sort gate was single viable CD3+CD4+CD8-CD45RO+ cells for memory CD4+ T cells. Only in-frame clones appear in the TCRdb table, and some are missing; sequencing was by immunoSEQ multiplex PCR. The data contain some 47,000 clones, around four fifths of them singletons. The TCR sequence derives from an adult in good health and CMV-seronegative. The sequencing sample was made of memory CD4+ T cells from blood. This chain connects TRBV19 to TRBJ2-6; 9 positions match TRBD1. CDR3 nucleotide sequence: TGTGCCAGTAGTCTCGGACAGGGGACCGGGGCCAACGTCCTGACTTTC. Translation: CASSLGQGTGANVLTF.